Reported below is one T cell receptor (beta chain). The antigen remains unidentified. Only in-frame clones appear in the TCRdb table, and some are missing; sequencing was by immunoSEQ multiplex PCR. The sample records about 31,000 clones, 65% to 80% being singletons. This sample was included in a study of CD4 T cells in relation to SARS-CoV-2 and coronaviruses. For the study at large: TCR beta CDR3s were sequenced after approximately ten-day antigen culture of PBMCs. Convalescent patients were eight or nine males and 4 females; two were Hispanic. Shared crossreactive spike epitopes were mapped to their HLA restriction.

Looked up from germline, CDR1 is GTSNPN and CDR2 is SVGIG (reference sequence). The CDR3 length is 14 residues. V lost 2 bases and J 2 bases, leaving 7 bases between the germline ends. Sorted naive or memory CD4+ cells met CEF peptides for over eight days. The material sequenced was memory CD4+ T cells from PBMCs, cultured in vitro. This sequence was found in an adult with COVID-19. The chain couples TRBV30 to TRBJ2-6, with D unresolved. The CDR3 DNA reads as TGTGCCTGGAGTCCTAGTGCTGGGGCCAACGTCCTGACTTTC. Amino acids: CAWSPSAGANVLTF.